This is a list of T cell receptor beta chains from one sample in a study of CD8 T cells in ankylosing spondylitis. TCRdb recomputed calls from the 5' RACE reads with MiXCR, one row per CDR3 protein. The data contain about 390,000 distinct CDR3 sequences, under 25% of them singletons. The source material was blood, either unsorted or a sorted T cell fraction (not recorded which). These receptors originate from a male donor with ankylosing spondylitis. The conserved cysteine and the conserved F or W are not part of the CDR3 here.

CDR3 length | V gene | CDR3 protein
12 | TRBV18 | ASSSSVDDQPQH
14 | TRBV20-1 | SARDRAGFSYNEQF
12 | TRBV5-1 | ASEPGPGSDTQY
19 | TRBV7-2 | ASSLGFGTDPNQSSYNEQF
12 | TRBV10-3 | AISDIWRNTEAF
13 | TRBV12-3/TRBV12-4 | ASRRLAGGQETQY
10 | TRBV11-2 | ASSFPGDEQF
12 | TRBV7-3 | ASSPWTNTGELF
12 | TRBV7-8 | ASSLLEGGGIQY
13 | TRBV6-1 | ASRLNRDSNQPQH
9 | TRBV12-3/TRBV12-4 | ASSFRYGYT
16 | TRBV29-1 | SVEDLRRLPSAYNEQF
13 | TRBV12-3/TRBV12-4 | ASSSGDGGNQPQH
13 | TRBV20-1 | STHNLGRRGNEQF
11 | TRBV7-3 | ASAPPGANVLT
16 | TRBV4-1 | ASSPRASGSLWTDTQY
12 | TRBV12-3/TRBV12-4 | ASSALGGTDTQY
13 | TRBV18 | ASSPQTGDGYEQY
12 | TRBV30 | AWSVHRANPEAF
14 | TRBV7-2 | ASSQGTPVGTDTQY
13 | TRBV6-1 | ASSQGQGMSYEQY
13 | TRBV20-1 | SARDWGRRNQPQH
11 | TRBV9 | ASSVATAEAAF
12 | TRBV2 | ASRGTMKAGELF